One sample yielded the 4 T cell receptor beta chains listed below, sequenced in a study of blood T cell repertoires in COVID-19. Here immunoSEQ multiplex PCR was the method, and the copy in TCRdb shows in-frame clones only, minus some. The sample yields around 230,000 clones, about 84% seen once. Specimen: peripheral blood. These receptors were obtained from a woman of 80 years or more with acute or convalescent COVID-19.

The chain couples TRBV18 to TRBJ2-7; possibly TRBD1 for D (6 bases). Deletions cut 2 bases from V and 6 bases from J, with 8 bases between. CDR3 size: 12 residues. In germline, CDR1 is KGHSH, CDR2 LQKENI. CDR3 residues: CASSPAGVEQYF. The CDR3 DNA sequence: TGTGCCAGCTCACCAGCAGGGGTCGAGCAGTACTTC.

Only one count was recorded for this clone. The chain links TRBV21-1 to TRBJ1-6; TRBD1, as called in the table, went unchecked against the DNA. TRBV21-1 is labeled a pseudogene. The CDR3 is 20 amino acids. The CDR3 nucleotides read TGTGCCAGCAGCAAAGTTTACCAGGGCAAAATTAGCTCCTATAATTCACCCCTCCACTTT. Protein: CASSKVYQGKISSYNSPLHF.

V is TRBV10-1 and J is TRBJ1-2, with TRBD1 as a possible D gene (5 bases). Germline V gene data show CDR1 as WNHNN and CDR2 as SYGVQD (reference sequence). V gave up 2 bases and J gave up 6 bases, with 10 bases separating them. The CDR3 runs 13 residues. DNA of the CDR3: TGCGCCAGCAGTGAGGCTCGGGGGAATGGCTACACCTTC. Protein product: CASSEARGNGYTF.

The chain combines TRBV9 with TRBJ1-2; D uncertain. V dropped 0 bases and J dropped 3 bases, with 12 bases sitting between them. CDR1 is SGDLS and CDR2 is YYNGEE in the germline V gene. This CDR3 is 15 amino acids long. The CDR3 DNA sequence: TGTGCCAGCAGCGTAGATAACAAGGCGGACTATGGCTACACCTTC. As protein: CASSVDNKADYGYTF. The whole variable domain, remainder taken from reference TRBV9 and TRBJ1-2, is DSGVTQTPKHLITATGQRVTLRCSPRSGDLSVYWYQQSLDQGLQFLIQYYNGEERAKGNILERFSAQQFPDLHSELNLSSLELGDSALYFCASSVDNKADYGYTFGSGTRLTVV.